A single sample gave rise to the 16 T cell receptor beta chains below, sequenced in a study of cytomegalovirus exposure and HLA in healthy donors. Amplification used 60 Vbeta primers and 13 Jbeta primers. Profiling relied on immunoSEQ multiplex PCR, and the TCRdb table lists in-frame clones only, not all of them. This sample has 200,000 to 250,000 clones, with about 80% found just once. The sequenced sample consisted of PBMCs. The receptors stem from a man aged 18-30 years in good health and CMV-seronegative.

On this clone itself: Other DNA variants within this sample encode the same CDR3. The V and J genes are TRBV18 and TRBJ2-3; TRBD2 matches at 15 bases. V was clipped by 3 bases and J by 3 bases; unmatched bases: 4. The CDR3 loop spans 17 amino acids. The germline CDR1 and CDR2 sequences are KGHSH and LQKENI. CDR3 DNA: TGTGCCAGCTCACCCCCCGGACTAGCGGGAGGGACAGATACGCAGTATTTT. Its protein product is CASSPPGLAGGTDTQYF.

The chain joins TRBV10-3 to TRBJ2-1; TRBD2 aligns across 11 bases. CDR3 length: 14 amino acids. CDR1 is ENHRY, CDR2 SYGVKD, per germline. Trimming cost V 6 bases and J 9 bases; bases outside gene matches: 7. The CDR3: CAISSLAGESEQFF. CDR3 in DNA: TGTGCCATCAGCTCACTAGCGGGAGAAAGTGAGCAGTTCTTC.

The chain links TRBV5-1 to TRBJ1-4, with D unclear. CDR3 size: 13 residues. V shed 3 bases and J shed 5 bases, with 8 bases lying between them. Looked up from germline, CDR1 is SGHRS and CDR2 is YFSETQ. The CDR3 sequence is CASSSGLNEKLFF. For the CDR3, the DNA is TGCGCCAGCAGCTCGGGGTTAAATGAAAAACTGTTTTTT.

This chain connects TRBV19 to TRBJ2-7, with TRBD2 matching 9 bases. The CDR3 covers 13 residues. CDR1 is LNHDA and CDR2 is SQIVND in the germline V gene (reference sequence). V gave up 4 bases and J gave up 5 bases; unmatched junction bases: 3. The CDR3 sequence is CASSTGLANEQYF. CDR3 nucleotide sequence: TGTGCCAGTAGTACTGGACTAGCGAACGAGCAGTACTTC. Complete variable domain (other parts from reference TRBV19 and TRBJ2-7): DGGITQSPKYLFRKEGQNVTLSCEQNLNHDAMYWYRQDPGQGLRLIYYSQIVNDFQKGDIAEGYSVSREKKESFPLTVTSAQKNPTAFYLCASSTGLANEQYFGPGTRLTVT.

The gene calls are TRBV5-1 and TRBJ2-7; 9 bases line up with TRBD1. The CDR3 has 15 amino acids. With V trimmed by 8 bases and J by 5 bases, 14 bases remained unmatched. Germline V CDR1 and CDR2: SGHRS, YFSETQ. The CDR3 reads CASHTPGQGTDEQYF. DNA for the CDR3: TGCGCCAGTCATACACCGGGACAGGGAACCGACGAGCAGTACTTC.

This chain connects TRBV6-1 to TRBJ1-2; D remains ambiguous. The V end was cut by 1 base, the J end by 4 bases, with 10 bases between. CDR1 and CDR2 from the germline V gene are MNHNS and SASEGT. CDR3 length equals 14 residues. The CDR3 nucleotides are TGTGCCAGCAGTGAAGTAGGCGGTGCCTATGGCTACACCTTC. Translated, it gives CASSEVGGAYGYTF.

The chain employs TRBV5-1 and TRBJ1-6; tentatively, D is TRBD1 (5 bases). This CDR3 region has 18 residues. Germline assignment: CDR1 SGHRS and CDR2 YFSETQ. Deletions cut 0 bases from V and 2 bases from J, with 15 bases between. CDR3: CASSLVPLGEAYNSPLHF. CDR3 nucleotide sequence: TGCGCCAGCAGCTTGGTACCTTTAGGGGAGGCCTATAATTCACCCCTCCACTTT.

The V gene is TRBV9, the J gene TRBJ2-1; TRBD1 matches 8 bases. The CDR3 totals 16 residues. J gave up 4 bases and V 6 bases, and 12 bases lay outside the gene matches. Per germline, CDR1 SGDLS and CDR2 YYNGEE. The CDR3 spells CASTPLPGQVYNEQFF. The CDR3 DNA follows: TGTGCCAGCACACCCCTTCCGGGACAGGTTTACAATGAGCAGTTCTTC.

V and J are TRBV7-9 and TRBJ1-2, with TRBD1 matching 9 bases. In germline, CDR1 is SEHNR, CDR2 FQNEAQ (reference sequence). Trimming cost V 5 bases and J 4 bases; bases outside gene matches: 14. This CDR3 comprises 17 residues. The CDR3 is CASSPTVMGTGTYGYTF. The DNA for the CDR3 is TGTGCCAGCAGCCCAACAGTTATGGGGACAGGGACCTATGGCTACACCTTC.

This clone was detected once. The V gene is TRBV30, the J gene TRBJ2-3; D is perhaps TRBD1 (5 bases). CDR3 size: 12 residues. Germline CDR1 GTSNPN, CDR2 SVGIG (reference sequence). The CDR3 bases are TGTGCTCAGGGCCGACTCTCGGATACGCAGTATTTT. Its protein is CAQGRLSDTQYF. The whole variable domain, remainder taken from reference TRBV30 and TRBJ2-3, is SQTIHQWPATLVQPVGSPLSLECTVEGTSNPNLYWYRQAAGRGLQLLFYSVGIGQISSEVPQNLSASRPQDRQFILSSKKLLLSDSGFYLCAQGRLSDTQYFGPGTRLTVL.

The CDR3 protein is CASSLRDLSYEQYF. CDR3 in DNA: TGCGCCAGCAGCTTGCGGGATTTGAGTTACGAGCAGTACTTC. V is TRBV5-1 and J is TRBJ2-7; D is perhaps TRBD2 (5 bases). The CDR3 is 14 amino acids. V dropped 1 base and J dropped 4 bases, with 12 bases sitting between them. The germline V gene has CDR1 SGHRS and CDR2 YFSETQ.

The chain is built from TRBV10-3 and TRBJ2-7; possible D gene TRBD2, 6 bases. Trimming removed 2 bases from V and 6 bases from J, with 14 bases in between. This CDR3 is 14 amino acids long. The germline gives CDR1 ENHRY, CDR2 SYGVKD. CDR3 sequence (DNA): TGTGCCATCAGTGAGAGGTCCCGGCGGGGCGAGCAGTACTTC. Amino acids: CAISERSRRGEQYF.

This clone was counted only a few times. The gene calls are TRBV18 and TRBJ2-5; TRBD1 matches at 11 bases. The CDR3 has 15 amino acids. V lost 5 bases, J lost 3 bases, and 5 bases stayed unmatched. From germline, CDR1 is KGHSH and CDR2 LQKENI. The CDR3 DNA reads TGTGCCAGCTCATCCCGGGACAGGGGGAAAGAGACCCAGTACTTC. This codes for CASSSRDRGKETQYF.

The CDR3 DNA reads as TGTGCCTCGCAGGGGGCAAAGAATTCACCCCTCCACTTT. Amino acids: CASQGAKNSPLHF. The genes are TRBV30 and TRBJ1-6, with 8 bases lining up with TRBD1. CDR3 length: 13 residues. V shed 7 bases, J shed 7 bases, and the junction held 6 bases outside the gene matches. Germline V CDR1 and CDR2: GTSNPN, SVGIG (reference sequence).

The gene calls are TRBV4-1 and TRBJ2-3; 8 bases fit TRBD2. The ends lost 2 bases at V and 5 bases at J; junction bases unmatched: 6. Germline V CDR1 and CDR2: MGHRA, YSYEKL. CDR3 length: 15 residues. DNA of the CDR3: TGCGCCAGCAGCCAACGAGCGGGAGCGATAGATACGCAGTATTTT. Its protein product is CASSQRAGAIDTQYF.

Of note for this clone: This specimen includes other DNA sequences encoding the same CDR3. This chain links TRBV2 with TRBJ2-7, with 11 bases fitting TRBD2. This CDR3 contains 14 residues. J was trimmed by 0 bases and V by 6 bases; bases with no gene match: 1. The germline gives CDR1 SNHLY, CDR2 FYNNEI. The CDR3 sequence: CASSGLAGSYEQYF. CDR3 coding DNA: TGTGCCAGCAGCGGACTAGCGGGCTCCTACGAGCAGTACTTC.